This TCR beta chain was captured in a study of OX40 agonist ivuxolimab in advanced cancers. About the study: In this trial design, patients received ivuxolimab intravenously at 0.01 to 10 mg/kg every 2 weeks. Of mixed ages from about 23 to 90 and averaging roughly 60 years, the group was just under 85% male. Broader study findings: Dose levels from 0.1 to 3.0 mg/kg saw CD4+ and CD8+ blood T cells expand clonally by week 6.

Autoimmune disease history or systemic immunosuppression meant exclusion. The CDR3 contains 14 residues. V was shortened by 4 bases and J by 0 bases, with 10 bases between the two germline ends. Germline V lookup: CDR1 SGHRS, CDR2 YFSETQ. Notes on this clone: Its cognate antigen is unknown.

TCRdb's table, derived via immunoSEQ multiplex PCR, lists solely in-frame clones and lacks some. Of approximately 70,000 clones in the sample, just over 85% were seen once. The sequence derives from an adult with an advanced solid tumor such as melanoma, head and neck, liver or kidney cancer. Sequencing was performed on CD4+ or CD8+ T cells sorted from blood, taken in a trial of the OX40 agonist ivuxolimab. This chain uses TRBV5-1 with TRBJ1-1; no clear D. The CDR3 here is CASSLQALNTEAFF. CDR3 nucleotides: TGCGCCAGCAGCCTCCAGGCCTTGAACACTGAAGCTTTCTTT.